This is a list of T cell receptor beta chains from one sample in a study of blood T cell repertoires in COVID-19. Sequencing used immunoSEQ multiplex PCR; TCRdb keeps in-frame clones, though not all of them. The table has 450,000 or so clones, approximately 89% seen once; the top ten hold around 0.92%. Sequencing used peripheral blood. These receptors originate from a man aged 18-30 years with COVID-19, enrolled during active disease. The CDR3 runs from the conserved cysteine through the conserved F or W. D genes are given only for firm matches.

v_call d_call cdr3_aa
TRBV7-9 NA CASTPTDLNTEAFF
TRBV28 NA CASSLVSRGGNTIYF
TRBV12-3/TRBV12-4 NA CASSQDRNTEAFF
TRBV5-1 NA CASSLVRGGDEQFF
TRBV7-2 NA CASSLVGRGNYNEQFF
TRBV5-5 TRBD1 CASSSSGGQGNDEQFF
TRBV2 TRBD1 CASSSDRGAYNEQFF
TRBV2 NA CASSGQPLAKNIQYF
TRBV7-6 TRBD1 CASSLETGGGGYSNQPQHF
TRBV9 NA CASSVAGDLSEQYF
TRBV5-6 NA CASSLYTDTQYF
TRBV25-1 TRBD2 CASSSSGGLTGELFF
TRBV30 TRBD2 CASWTGGLYEQYF
TRBV30 NA CAWSLGTSYEQYF
TRBV19 NA CASSIRTATNEKLFF
TRBV28 TRBD1 CASSLQGNRGTQYF
TRBV12-3/TRBV12-4 NA CASSFGEGDGYTF
TRBV9 TRBD2 CASSHSGGARDTQYF
TRBV30 TRBD1 CAWSSPSGGNEKLFF
TRBV4-2 NA CASSQARGLDTDTQYF
TRBV24-1 NA CATSDLTGPRDEQFF
TRBV19 NA CASSIAQALYGYTF
TRBV3-1/TRBV3-2 NA CASSQNQLRATYNEQFF
TRBV10-2 NA CASKLDSSISGNTIYF
TRBV10-3 NA CAISAGEEGSPLHF
TRBV4-2 NA CASSQLSTYNEQFF
TRBV6-5 TRBD2 CASRGLAGDIQQFF
TRBV19 NA CASRWGGGSNQPQHF
TRBV4-2 NA CASSQGRDPHYEQYF
TRBV5-1 TRBD1 CASSFKGQGQGGTEAFF
TRBV2 TRBD1 CASSRQGGDTEAFF
TRBV5-4 TRBD2 CASTAGGPGANVLTF
TRBV29-1 TRBD1 CSVDRGLYGYTF
TRBV19 TRBD2 CASGLAGVGSYEQYF
TRBV9 NA CASSPLKRDTEAFF
TRBV5-1 NA CASSPLGGQGELFF
TRBV5-5 NA CASSLDGGDQPQHF
TRBV5-1 NA CASSLEAGSGANVLTF
TRBV7-9 NA CASSPILGRNNEQFF
TRBV27 NA CASSPAGGHLTGELFF
TRBV27 NA CASSYGKGAYEQYF
TRBV2 NA CASSAEGLSYNSPLHF
TRBV5-1 NA CASRQGNTEAFF
TRBV18 TRBD2 CASSPRPAGVRTSTDTQYF
TRBV5-4 TRBD1 CASSSPGGTGNTIYF
TRBV9 NA CASSVELSSYNEQFF
TRBV6-6 NA CASSTPDGGTEAFF
TRBV12-3/TRBV12-4 NA CASKEGTEQFF
TRBV27 NA CASSPSAAHYEQYF
TRBV9 TRBD2 CASSGLAGGPGNEQFF
TRBV30 TRBD1 CAWSVLTGWGYTF
TRBV16 TRBD2 CASGTSGRSGDTQYF
TRBV9 NA CASSPSTGGLSGNTIYF
TRBV15 NA CATSRDVELYNEQFF
TRBV5-1 NA CASKGGKQETQYF
TRBV18 TRBD1 CASSPLPSGQGGTKNIQYF
TRBV3-1/TRBV3-2 TRBD1 CASSQRDRAYNEQFF
TRBV3-1/TRBV3-2 TRBD2 CASSVRTSGPRGDTQYF
TRBV2 NA CAGGGTATLSYGYTF
TRBV5-1 NA CASSPGTPEDTQYF